This T cell receptor beta chain was profiled in a study of T cells after yellow fever vaccination. In this sample, this clonotype turned up a few times. The antigen is unknown. TCRdb re-analysed the 5' RACE reads in MiXCR, keeping a single row per CDR3 protein. In the table there are approximately 300,000 distinct CDR3 sequences, 8.7% of which are singletons. Overall study results and limits: Re-detected after boosting: most primary clones, more than 95% of CD4 and 80% to 90% of CD8.

This sequence was found in a man aged 18-30 years who received the YFV17D yellow fever vaccine. The starting material was PBMCs, obtained on the day of the first yellow fever vaccination.

CDR3 loop: CASSLLQAMNTEAFF. CDR3 nucleotide sequence: TGTGCCAGCAGCTTACTACAGGCGATGAACACTGAAGCTTTCTTT. The genes are TRBV7-9 and TRBJ1-1, with a possible D match to TRBD1 (5 bases). Between the trimmed V and J ends, which lost 2 bases and 0 bases, there was a span of 10 bases. The germline V gene has CDR1 SEHNR and CDR2 FQNEAQ (reference sequence). The CDR3 totals 15 residues.